The entry that follows covers one TCR beta chain sequence. Its matching antigen is unknown. Mouse gene names and germline throughout. The CDR3 is cut off 4 residues early in the read; its end comes from the germline J gene. The sample has other DNA sequences that encode this CDR3 too. This entry is derived from a study of CD8+ T cells in alopecia areata. Whole-study context: Skin from roughly 6-13-month-old C3H/HeJ graft donors with spontaneous alopecia went to approximately 6-10-week-old female C3H/HeJ mice. Points from the study as a whole: Clonality was higher in lesional than normal scalp, especially in alopecia totalis/universalis. Scalp sequencing also captures normal skin's resident alphabeta T cells. Patients showed less clear TCR sequence sharing than mice, possibly partly because of HLA diversity.

The CDR3 is 15 amino acids. Germline CDR1 and CDR2: LGHNA and YNLKQL (reference sequence). The ends lost 2 bases at V and 1 base at J; junction bases unmatched: 3. It was cDNA, reverse transcribed from extracted RNA, that served as the sequencing template. Method: immunoSEQ multiplex PCR; TCRdb's copy keeps in-frame clones and lacks some. Listed for the sample are over 250,000 clones, none seen a single time. On the basis of CD4, CD8alpha, NKG2D, NKG2ACE and other markers, pooled cutaneous lymph node cells were sorted. V and J are TRBV5 and TRBJ2-3; 7 positions match TRBD2. The receptor was derived from a C3H/HeJ mouse with alopecia areata. This mouse strain has H2-k as its MHC haplotype. Sequenced input: CD4+ T cells sorted from a lymph node. This CDR3 reads CASSQLGGGAETLYF. Partial CDR3 DNA: TGTGCCAGCAGCCAACTCGGGGGGGGTGCAGAA.